This is a list of T cell receptor beta chains from one sample in a study of cytomegalovirus exposure and HLA in healthy donors. The data were produced by immunoSEQ multiplex PCR, yet TCRdb's version contains in-frame clones alone and is incomplete. Here the sample spans around 130,000 clones, 70% to 85% being singletons. Sequencing was performed on PBMCs. Every receptor here comes from an older woman in good health and CMV-seropositive. The conserved cysteine and the conserved F or W are not part of the CDR3 here. The D gene is left open where the match is weak.

TRBD1	TRBV29-1	TRBJ2-7	SVEGGDRGTYEQY
.	TRBV19	TRBJ2-7	ASSSPGQGGAYEQY
TRBD2	TRBV29-1	TRBJ2-7	SVEDPGGSFYEQY
.	TRBV19	TRBJ2-5	ASSIRPEETQY
TRBD1	TRBV13	TRBJ1-3	ASSIFPGQSGNTIY
.	TRBV4-1	TRBJ1-2	ASSQNTFNYGYT
.	TRBV2	TRBJ1-5	ASSPTGFSNQPQH
.	TRBV9	TRBJ1-1	ASSHLTHTEAF
.	TRBV11-2	TRBJ2-7	ASTPKASYEQY
TRBD2	TRBV12-5	TRBJ2-1	ASGLVVLGLAGGRSSYNEQF
.	TRBV10-3	TRBJ1-6	AISGDTGNSPLH
TRBD1	TRBV14	TRBJ1-6	ASSPDRAGSPLH
.	TRBV15	TRBJ1-4	ATSRDQKRKQF
.	TRBV7-2	TRBJ1-1	ASSSGEGRVTEAF
.	TRBV5-4	TRBJ1-1	ASSLAWLEVNTEAF
.	TRBV7-6	TRBJ1-1	ASSPTVDPNTEAF
.	TRBV5-1	TRBJ2-4	ASNPGGAKNIQY
TRBD1	TRBV9	TRBJ1-4	ASSARLGGGDEKLF
.	TRBV10-3	TRBJ2-7	AISESGAEQY
.	TRBV7-2	TRBJ2-7	ASSLISGPAYEQY
.	TRBV11-2	TRBJ1-2	ASSLPGGLAGYT
.	TRBV5-6	TRBJ2-2	ASSYLSGELF
TRBD1	TRBV2	TRBJ2-7	ACGTGGGYEQY
.	TRBV4-1	TRBJ1-6	ASSQALSREESPLH
.	TRBV27	TRBJ2-1	ASSSIGSSYNEQF
TRBD1	TRBV13	TRBJ2-5	ASSLGDRGRETQY
TRBD1	TRBV29-1	TRBJ1-2	STRGTGGYGYT
.	TRBV6-1	TRBJ2-7	ASSDQSGVSYEQY